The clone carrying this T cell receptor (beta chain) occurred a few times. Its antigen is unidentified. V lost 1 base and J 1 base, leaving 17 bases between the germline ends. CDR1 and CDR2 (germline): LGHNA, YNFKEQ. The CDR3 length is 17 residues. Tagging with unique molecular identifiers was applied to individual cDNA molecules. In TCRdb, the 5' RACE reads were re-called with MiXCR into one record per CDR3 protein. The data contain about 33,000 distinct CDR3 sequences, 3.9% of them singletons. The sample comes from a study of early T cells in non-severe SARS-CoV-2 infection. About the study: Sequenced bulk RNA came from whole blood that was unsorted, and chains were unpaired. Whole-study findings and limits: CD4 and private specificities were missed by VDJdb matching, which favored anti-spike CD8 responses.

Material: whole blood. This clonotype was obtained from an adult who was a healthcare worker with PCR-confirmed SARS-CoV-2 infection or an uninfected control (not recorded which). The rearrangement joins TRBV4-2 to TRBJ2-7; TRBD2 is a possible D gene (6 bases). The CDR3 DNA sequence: TGTGCCAGCAGCCAAGCGGTGTCGCTTAGCGGATCCTACGAGCAGTACTTC. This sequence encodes CASSQAVSLSGSYEQYF.